This T cell receptor (beta chain) is from a study of T cell repertoires in ileal Crohn's disease. Study information: Operated complications were stricturing disease (roughly 60%) and penetrating disease (around 39%). M6 samples are neoterminal ileum biopsies from postoperative colonoscopy. Findings and limits, study-wide: Sorted CD8 T cells held more high-frequency clones than CD4. The median delay to postoperative endoscopy was 6.9 months.

Sample time point: neoterminal ileum biopsy at postoperative endoscopy, about 6 months after surgery. This clone occurred a few times. The antigen remains unidentified. Germline assignment: CDR1 LNHDA and CDR2 SQIVND (reference sequence). The junction had 6 bases not matched to a gene; V was cut back by 5 bases and J by 5 bases. The length of the CDR3 is 15 residues. The repertoire was sequenced with immunoSEQ multiplex PCR; TCRdb's copy has only in-frame clones and lacks some. Of 5,000 or so clones listed, roughly two thirds were seen once; the top ten hold 25% to 35%. The sequenced sample was ileal tissue. This sequence was found in an adult with Crohn's disease. V and J are TRBV19 and TRBJ2-2, with TRBD2 matching over 9 bases. This chain's CDR3 is CASSFSGGGTGELFF. The DNA of the CDR3 is TGTGCCAGTAGTTTTAGCGGGGGAGGGACCGGGGAGCTGTTTTTT.